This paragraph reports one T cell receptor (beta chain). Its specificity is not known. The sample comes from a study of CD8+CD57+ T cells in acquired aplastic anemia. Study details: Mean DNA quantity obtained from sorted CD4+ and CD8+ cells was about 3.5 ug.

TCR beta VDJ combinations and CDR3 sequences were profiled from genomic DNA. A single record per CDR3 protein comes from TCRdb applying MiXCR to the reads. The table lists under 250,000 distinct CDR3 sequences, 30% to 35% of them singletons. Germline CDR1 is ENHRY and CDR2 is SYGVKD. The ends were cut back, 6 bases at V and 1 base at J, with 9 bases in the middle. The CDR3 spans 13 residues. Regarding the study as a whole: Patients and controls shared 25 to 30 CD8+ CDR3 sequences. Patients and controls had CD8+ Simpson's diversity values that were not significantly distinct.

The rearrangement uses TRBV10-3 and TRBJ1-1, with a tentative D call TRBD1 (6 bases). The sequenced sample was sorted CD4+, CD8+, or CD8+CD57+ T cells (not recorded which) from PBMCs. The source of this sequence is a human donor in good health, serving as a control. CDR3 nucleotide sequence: TGTGCCATCAGGGACAGAACGAACACTGAAGCTTTCTTT. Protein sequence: CAIRDRTNTEAFF.